This T cell receptor beta chain was identified during a study of cytomegalovirus exposure and HLA in healthy donors. PCR involved 60 Vbeta and 13 Jbeta primers. Sequenced by immunoSEQ multiplex PCR; TCRdb stores in-frame clones only, minus some. The sample lists approximately 160,000 clones; around 77% were seen once. The CDR3 is made up of 16 amino acids. The V gene's germline CDR1 is MNHEY and CDR2 SVGAGI. V gave up 0 bases and J gave up 3 bases, with 14 bases separating them. Material for sequencing was PBMCs. This chain uses TRBV6-5 with TRBJ1-2; D possibly corresponds to TRBD1 (5 bases). The clonotype was recovered from a woman aged 45-59 years in good health and CMV-seropositive. The CDR3 bases are TGTGCCAGCAGTTACTCCCCCCGGGGGTCCCACTATGGCTACACCTTC. Protein: CASSYSPRGSHYGYTF.